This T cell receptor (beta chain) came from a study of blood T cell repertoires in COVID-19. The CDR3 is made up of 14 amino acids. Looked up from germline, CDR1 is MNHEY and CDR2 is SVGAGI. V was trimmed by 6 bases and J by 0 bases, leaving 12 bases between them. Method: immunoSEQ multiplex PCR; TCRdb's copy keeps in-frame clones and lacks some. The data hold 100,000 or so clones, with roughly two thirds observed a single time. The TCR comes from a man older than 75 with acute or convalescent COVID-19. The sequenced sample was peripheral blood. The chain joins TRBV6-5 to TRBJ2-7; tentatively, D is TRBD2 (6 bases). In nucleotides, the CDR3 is TGTGCCAGCAGGCGGGATTTTAGCTCCTACGAGCAGTACTTC. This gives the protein CASRRDFSSYEQYF.